These 6 T cell receptor beta chains were sequenced from one sample in a study of metastatic and nonmetastatic thyroid tumors. Ahead of thyroid surgery, no patient had received treatment of any kind. Using MiXCR, TCRdb reanalyzed the PCR reads. This table has about 69,000 clones, 14% appearing once. The specimen was blood. These receptors all stem from a male donor with papillary thyroid cancer or a benign thyroid nodule (not recorded which). Some clones in this sample may be carry-over from other donors' samples.

The genes are TRBV6-1 and TRBJ1-1, with D possibly TRBD1 on 6 matching bases. The CDR3 extends over 15 amino acids. The germline gives CDR1 MNHNS, CDR2 SASEGT. The V and J ends lost 6 bases and 1 base respectively, with 15 bases between them. The CDR3 DNA reads as TGTGCCAGCAGGGAGAGGGGGGAACCGAACACTGAAGCTTTCTTT. Protein sequence: CASRERGEPNTEAFF.

This clone was recorded many times. This chain uses TRBV10-3 with TRBJ1-5; 8 nucleotides match TRBD1. The CDR3 sequence is 13 residues long. The junction had 5 bases not matched to a gene; V was cut back by 4 bases and J by 9 bases. CDR1 is ENHRY and CDR2 is SYGVKD in the germline V gene. CDR3 nucleotide sequence: TGTGCCATCAGTGGAGATGACAGGGGGCCCCAGCATTTT. Translating it yields CAISGDDRGPQHF.

There are a few counts of this clone. The chain links TRBV28 to TRBJ2-7; TRBD1 or TRBD2 may be the D gene (6 bases each). Germline CDR1 is MDHEN and CDR2 is SYDVKM. Trimming removed 6 bases from V and 4 bases from J, with 22 bases in between. The CDR3 has 16 residues. The CDR3 bases are TGTGCCAGCAGGCTGCGCGGGACACCCCAAATATACGAGCAGTACTTC. It translates to CASRLRGTPQIYEQYF.

There are many counts of this clone. The V call is TRBV7-3, the J call TRBJ2-2; unclear D gene. Germline lookup yields CDR1 SGHTA and CDR2 FQGTGA. Trimming left V 1 base short and J 0 bases short, with 3 bases between. The CDR3 is 14 amino acids. CDR3 DNA sequence: TGTGCCAGCAGCTTAAGCTCGAACACCGGGGAGCTGTTTTTT. Protein: CASSLSSNTGELFF. Full variable domain (missing parts from reference TRBV7-3 and TRBJ2-2): GAGVSQTPSNKVTEKGKYVELRCDPISGHTALYWYRQSLGQGPEFLIYFQGTGAADDSGLPNDRFFAVRPEGSVSTLKIQRTERGDSAVYLCASSLSSNTGELFFGEGSRLTVL.

The chain links TRBV12-5 to TRBJ1-1; D is undetermined. Germline CDR1 and CDR2: LGHNT and FRNRAP. Trimming stripped 7 bases from V and 8 bases from J, with 14 bases between. This CDR3 has 12 residues. The CDR3 DNA sequence: TGTGCTAGTGTCCTACAGTCGGGGGAAGCTTTCTTT. This encodes CASVLQSGEAFF.

On this clone itself: In the same sample, other DNA sequences code for this CDR3. The rearrangement links TRBV20-1 to TRBJ1-6; 11 bases line up with TRBD1. The J segment lost 11 bases and the V segment lost 6 bases, leaving 6 bases of the junction unmatched. The CDR3 extends over 13 amino acids. From germline, CDR1 is DFQATT and CDR2 SNEGSKA (reference sequence). CDR3 sequence reads: CSATSGQGAPLHF. In DNA, the CDR3 is TGCAGTGCAACATCGGGACAGGGGGCACCCCTCCACTTT.